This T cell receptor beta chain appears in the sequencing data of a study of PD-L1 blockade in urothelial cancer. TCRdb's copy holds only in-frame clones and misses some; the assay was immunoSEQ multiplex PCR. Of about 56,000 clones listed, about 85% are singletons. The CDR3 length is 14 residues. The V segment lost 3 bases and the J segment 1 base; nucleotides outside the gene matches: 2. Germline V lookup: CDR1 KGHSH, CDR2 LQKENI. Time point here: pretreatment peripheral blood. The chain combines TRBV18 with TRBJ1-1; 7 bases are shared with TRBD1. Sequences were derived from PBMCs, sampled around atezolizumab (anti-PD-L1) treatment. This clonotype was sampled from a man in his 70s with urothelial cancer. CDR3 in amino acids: CASSPGTANTEAFF. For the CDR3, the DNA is TGTGCCAGCTCACCGGGGACAGCGAACACTGAAGCTTTCTTT.